The 30 T cell receptor beta chains listed next were all sequenced from one sample in a study of cytomegalovirus exposure and HLA in healthy donors. With 60 Vbeta and 13 Jbeta primers, the PCR was carried out. This table comes from immunoSEQ multiplex PCR, and its TCRdb copy is limited to in-frame clones, with some not included. This sample has roughly 110,000 clones, with 65% to 80% found just once. Sequenced input: PBMCs. These receptors originate from a young man in good health and CMV-seropositive.

This rearrangement joins TRBV10-3 to TRBJ2-7, with 7 positions matching TRBD1. J gave up 0 bases and V 6 bases, and 11 bases lay outside the gene matches. The CDR3 consists of 16 residues. Looked up from germline, CDR1 is ENHRY and CDR2 is SYGVKD. The CDR3 sequence: CAISGTGTASSYEQYF. The CDR3 DNA follows: TGTGCCATCAGCGGGACCGGGACAGCAAGCTCCTACGAGCAGTACTTC.

The V and J genes are TRBV10-3 and TRBJ1-3; 9 bases fit TRBD1. Trimming cost V 3 bases and J 4 bases; bases outside gene matches: 7. The CDR3 is 16 amino acids. CDR1 and CDR2 (germline): ENHRY, SYGVKD. The CDR3 sequence is CAISDFDRGTGNTIYF. DNA of the CDR3: TGTGCCATCAGTGACTTTGACAGGGGGACCGGAAACACCATATATTTT.

V usage is TRBV5-1 and J usage is TRBJ2-3, with D unresolved. CDR1 is SGHRS and CDR2 is YFSETQ in the germline V gene. There are 13 residues in the CDR3. Trimming cost V 0 bases and J 3 bases, with 5 bases left between them. The CDR3 DNA reads as TGCGCCAGCAGCTTGGTCAGAACAGATACGCAGTATTTT. It is translated as CASSLVRTDTQYF.

The rearrangement uses TRBV29-1 and TRBJ1-2; D remains ambiguous. Deletions cut 6 bases from V and 4 bases from J, with 15 bases between. The CDR3 extends over 13 amino acids. Germline CDR1 is SQVTM and CDR2 is ANQGSEA. The CDR3 spells CSVDIPALYGYTF. In DNA, the CDR3 is TGCAGCGTGGATATTCCAGCGCTCTATGGCTACACCTTC.

The chain employs TRBV30 and TRBJ1-1, with D unresolved. Trimming took off 3 bases at V and 5 bases at J, with 7 bases between the two ends. The CDR3 extends over 11 amino acids. Looked up from germline, CDR1 is GTSNPN and CDR2 is SVGIG (reference sequence). CDR3 loop: CAWSPGTEAFF. The CDR3 bases are TGTGCCTGGAGCCCGGGGACTGAAGCTTTCTTT.

J is TRBJ2-1 and V is TRBV5-1; possibly TRBD2 for D (6 bases). V dropped 2 bases and J dropped 3 bases, with 21 bases sitting between them. Germline V gives CDR1 SGHRS, CDR2 YFSETQ. This CDR3 spans 18 amino acids. CDR3 amino acids: CASSLSGGDSESYNEQFF. The CDR3 coding sequence is TGCGCCAGCAGCTTATCTGGCGGGGATAGTGAGAGCTACAATGAGCAGTTCTTC.

The chain links TRBV6-5 to TRBJ2-7; 8 nucleotides line up with TRBD2. The ends lost 10 bases at V and 4 bases at J; junction bases unmatched: 6. CDR3 length: 12 residues. Germline-derived CDR1 and CDR2 are MNHEY and SVGAGI. The CDR3 DNA reads as TGTGCCATCGGGGGGGGCTCTTACGAGCAGTACTTC. Amino acids: CAIGGGSYEQYF.

This chain joins TRBV28 and TRBJ2-2; D not resolved. This CDR3 spans 13 amino acids. The ends were cut back, 1 base at V and 7 bases at J, with 7 bases in the middle. Germline loops: CDR1 MDHEN, CDR2 SYDVKM. CDR3 sequence reads: CASSLYVGGELFF. Written as DNA, the CDR3 is TGTGCCAGCAGTTTATACGTCGGCGGGGAGCTGTTTTTT.

The rearrangement links TRBV5-1 to TRBJ2-1, with TRBD2 matching 15 bases. Per germline, CDR1 SGHRS and CDR2 YFSETQ. J was trimmed by 8 bases and V by 4 bases; bases with no gene match: 16. The CDR3 contains 19 residues. CDR3 nucleotides: TGCGCCAGCAGCCTGAAGGGACTAGCGGGGGGCCCGCGGTCCGATGAGCAGTTCTTC. Its protein product is CASSLKGLAGGPRSDEQFF. Full variable domain (remainder filled in from reference TRBV5-1 and TRBJ2-1): KAGVTQTPRYLIKTRGQQVTLSCSPISGHRSVSWYQQTPGQGLQFLFEYFSETQRNKGNFPGRFSGRQFSNSRSEMNVSTLELGDSALYLCASSLKGLAGGPRSDEQFFGPGTRLTVL.

This chain links TRBV9 with TRBJ2-5; TRBD2 aligns across 9 bases. Germline CDR1 SGDLS, CDR2 YYNGEE. J was trimmed by 2 bases and V by 4 bases; bases with no gene match: 9. The CDR3 covers 16 residues. Here the CDR3 reads CASSPSAGGRQETQYF. CDR3 coding DNA: TGTGCCAGCAGCCCAAGCGCGGGGGGGCGACAAGAGACCCAGTACTTC.

The chain couples TRBV7-9 to TRBJ1-6; possible D gene TRBD1, 5 bases. The CDR3 extends over 12 amino acids. V lost 6 bases to trimming and J lost 8 bases, with 8 bases between them. Per germline, CDR1 SEHNR and CDR2 FQNEAQ (reference sequence). Here the CDR3 reads CASRSGDSPLHF. Here the CDR3 DNA reads TGTGCCAGCAGATCGGGGGATTCACCCCTCCACTTT. The full variable domain, completed using reference TRBV7-9 and TRBJ1-6, is DTGVSQNPRHKITKRGQNVTFRCDPISEHNRLYWYRQTLGQGPEFLTYFQNEAQLEKSRLLSDRFSAERPKGSFSTLEIQRTEQGDSAMYLCASRSGDSPLHFGNGTRLTVT.

The rearrangement uses TRBV5-1 and TRBJ2-7, with 7 bases identical to TRBD1. The CDR3 is 15 amino acids. V gave up 2 bases and J gave up 2 bases; unmatched junction bases: 7. The germline V gene encodes CDR1 SGHRS and CDR2 YFSETQ. The chain's CDR3 is CASSFGDRTTYEQYF. In DNA form, the CDR3 reads TGCGCCAGCAGCTTTGGGGACAGAACCACCTACGAGCAGTACTTC.

The chain is built from TRBV5-6 and TRBJ1-2, with 8 bases identical to TRBD1. This CDR3 is 16 amino acids long. The trim removed 6 bases at V and 1 base at J, leaving 11 bases unmatched. Germline CDR1 is SGHDT and CDR2 is YYEEEE. The CDR3 coding sequence is TGTGCCAGCATTCCGGCCGGACAGGGCTTTAACTATGGCTACACCTTC. Translated, it gives CASIPAGQGFNYGYTF.

J is TRBJ2-1 and V is TRBV29-1, with a possible D match to TRBD2 (5 bases). The CDR3 has 13 residues. V lost 1 base to trimming and J lost 4 bases, with 8 bases between them. The germline V gene has CDR1 SQVTM and CDR2 ANQGSEA. The CDR3 sequence: CSVEAAAYNEQFF. CDR3 nucleotide sequence: TGCAGCGTTGAAGCAGCGGCTTACAATGAGCAGTTCTTC.

The V gene is TRBV19, the J gene TRBJ2-7; 7 bases match TRBD2. The CDR3 totals 15 residues. CDR1 LNHDA and CDR2 SQIVND come from the germline V gene (reference sequence). With V trimmed by 5 bases and J by 4 bases, 11 bases remained unmatched. The CDR3 nucleotides are TGTGCCAGTAGTTTCCGGACTAGAATCGGGTACGAGCAGTACTTC. Its protein is CASSFRTRIGYEQYF.

In this sample, this clone turned up once. The gene calls are TRBV29-1 and TRBJ2-3; unclear D gene. Germline V gives CDR1 SQVTM, CDR2 ANQGSEA. Between the trimmed V and J ends, which lost 4 bases and 6 bases, there was a span of 5 bases. The CDR3 has 10 residues. The CDR3 protein is CSVVQDTQYF. CDR3 DNA: TGCAGCGTTGTACAGGATACGCAGTATTTT.

This chain connects TRBV28 to TRBJ2-5, with TRBD2 matching over 11 bases. The CDR3 covers 14 residues. The V and J ends lost 5 bases and 5 bases, in that order; junction bases with no gene match: 4. Germline V gives CDR1 MDHEN, CDR2 SYDVKM. CDR3 in DNA: TGTGCCAGCAGTCTAGCGGGGGGTGTGGAGACCCAGTACTTC. Translating gives CASSLAGGVETQYF.

DNA for the CDR3: TGTGCCAGCAGCTTAGCGGGACAGTTCTCCTACGAGCAGTACTTC. Its translation: CASSLAGQFSYEQYF. The J gene is TRBJ2-7, the V gene TRBV7-6; 7 bases are a match to TRBD1. CDR1 and CDR2 (germline): SGHVS, FNYEAQ. V dropped 0 bases and J dropped 0; count of bases not matched to a gene: 2. The CDR3 runs 15 residues.

This chain connects TRBV19 to TRBJ2-6; 7 nucleotides agree with TRBD1. From germline, CDR1 is LNHDA and CDR2 SQIVND (reference sequence). V gave up 6 bases and J gave up 0 bases; unmatched junction bases: 11. The CDR3 sequence is 18 residues long. CDR3 in DNA: TGTGCCAGTAGCCAGACAGGGAACCCCTTCTCTGGGGCCAACGTCCTGACTTTC. The encoded protein is CASSQTGNPFSGANVLTF.

The rearrangement links TRBV27 to TRBJ2-3; 8 nucleotides agree with TRBD2. This CDR3 is built from 18 residues. The trim removed 3 bases at V and 8 bases at J, leaving 19 bases unmatched. Per germline, CDR1 MNHEY and CDR2 SMNVEV (reference sequence). The CDR3 DNA is TGTGCCAGCAGTTTTAAATATGGCGGGGGGCGCAGCATGGCTACGCAGTATTTT. As protein: CASSFKYGGGRSMATQYF.

This clone was seen only a few times. V usage is TRBV27 and J usage is TRBJ2-1; the D is unclear. CDR1 and CDR2 (germline): MNHEY, SMNVEV (reference sequence). The length of the CDR3 is 13 residues. Deletions cut 8 bases from V and 1 base from J, with 9 bases between. The CDR3: CASGQASYNEQFF. The CDR3 DNA follows: TGTGCCAGCGGGCAGGCTTCCTACAATGAGCAGTTCTTC.

This chain connects TRBV7-9 to TRBJ1-6; tentative D call: TRBD1 (5 bases). The V end lost 7 bases, the J end lost 5 bases, and 18 bases lay between the germline ends. CDR3 length: 16 amino acids. Germline CDR1 is SEHNR and CDR2 is FQNEAQ (reference sequence). CDR3 in amino acids: CASTHGQTGDNSPLHF. As DNA, the CDR3 is TGTGCCAGCACCCACGGACAAACAGGAGATAATTCACCCCTCCACTTT.

V and J are TRBV19 and TRBJ2-5; 8 nucleotides match TRBD1. With V trimmed by 8 bases and J by 5 bases, 7 bases remained unmatched. CDR1 and CDR2 (germline): LNHDA, SQIVND (reference sequence). The CDR3 consists of 13 residues. CDR3 in amino acids: CASDRGSGETQYF. The CDR3 DNA reads TGTGCCAGTGACAGGGGTTCGGGTGAGACCCAGTACTTC.

This clone was found a few times. V is TRBV27 and J is TRBJ2-1, with D maybe TRBD2 (6 bases). This CDR3 contains 15 residues. Germline V lookup: CDR1 MNHEY, CDR2 SMNVEV (reference sequence). Trimming took off 5 bases at V and 2 bases at J, with 13 bases between the two ends. The CDR3, as DNA: TGTGCCAGCAGTCCCCTAGCGTCTACCTACAATGAGCAGTTCTTC. Translation: CASSPLASTYNEQFF.

The sample holds a few counts of this clone. This chain links TRBV5-6 with TRBJ2-1; D is undetermined. This CDR3 region has 13 residues. V lost 0 bases and J lost 9, with 10 bases in between. Germline CDR1 is SGHDT and CDR2 is YYEEEE. Written as DNA, the CDR3 is TGTGCCAGCAGCTTGGAGTGGTACGGTGAGCAGTTCTTC. Protein: CASSLEWYGEQFF.

J is TRBJ1-5 and V is TRBV6-5, with D maybe TRBD1 (5 bases). Germline V CDR1 and CDR2: MNHEY, SVGAGI. Trimming took off 5 bases at V and 2 bases at J, with 7 bases between the two ends. This CDR3 spans 13 amino acids. This CDR3 is CASSIQGNQPQHF. CDR3 DNA: TGTGCCAGCAGTATACAGGGCAATCAGCCCCAGCATTTT.

V and J are TRBV5-1 and TRBJ2-5; 8 bases fit TRBD1. This CDR3 is built from 14 residues. V dropped 5 bases and J dropped 4; count of bases not matched to a gene: 7. The V gene's germline CDR1 is SGHRS and CDR2 YFSETQ. CDR3 nucleotide sequence: TGCGCCAGCAGTCACGGACAGGGTCGAGAGACCCAGTACTTC. It encodes CASSHGQGRETQYF. Based on the CDR3 plus reference TRBV5-1 and TRBJ2-5, the full variable domain is KAGVTQTPRYLIKTRGQQVTLSCSPISGHRSVSWYQQTPGQGLQFLFEYFSETQRNKGNFPGRFSGRQFSNSRSEMNVSTLELGDSALYLCASSHGQGRETQYFGPGTRLLVL.

The V call is TRBV19, the J call TRBJ2-7; the D gene is possibly TRBD1 (5 bases). V gave up 4 bases and J gave up 2 bases, with 15 bases separating them. The CDR3 length is 15 residues. Germline loops: CDR1 LNHDA, CDR2 SQIVND (reference sequence). CDR3: CASSTSRVSAYEQYF. The CDR3 DNA reads as TGTGCCAGTAGTACTTCCAGGGTCTCGGCCTACGAGCAGTACTTC. The variable domain in full, with the rest retrieved from reference TRBV19 and TRBJ2-7, is DGGITQSPKYLFRKEGQNVTLSCEQNLNHDAMYWYRQDPGQGLRLIYYSQIVNDFQKGDIAEGYSVSREKKESFPLTVTSAQKNPTAFYLCASSTSRVSAYEQYFGPGTRLTVT.

J is TRBJ2-7 and V is TRBV20-1; tentatively, D is TRBD2 (5 bases). Trimming left V 7 bases short and J 7 bases short, with 11 bases between. The germline V gene encodes CDR1 DFQATT and CDR2 SNEGSKA (reference sequence). CDR3 length: 10 residues. The CDR3 protein is CSGFGGEQYF. CDR3 DNA: TGCAGTGGGTTTGGCGGGGAGCAGTACTTC.

This clone appeared a few times. The chain carries TRBV10-3 and TRBJ2-1; 8 nucleotides match TRBD2. The CDR3 runs 14 residues. V shed 2 bases, J shed 9 bases, and the junction held 6 bases outside the gene matches. CDR1 and CDR2 from the germline V gene are ENHRY and SYGVKD. The CDR3 bases are TGTGCCATCAGTGAGGGACGGGAGGGGAGTGAGCAGTTCTTC. As protein: CAISEGREGSEQFF.